Detailed here is one T cell receptor beta chain. This record belongs to a study of control samples from healthy donors and cancer patients. Sequencing used immunoSEQ multiplex PCR; TCRdb keeps in-frame clones, though not all of them. The table lists 130,000 or so clones, 90% of them singletons. The CDR3 is 12 residues long. In germline, CDR1 is SGHDN, CDR2 FVKESK. Trimming removed 1 base from V and 5 bases from J, with 5 bases in between. Sequenced material: blood. The TCR originated in a man aged 40-49 years in good health. J is TRBJ2-5 and V is TRBV14; no firm D call. The CDR3 region has the DNA TGTGCCAGCAGCCAAGTCTCTGAGACCCAGTACTTC. Residues: CASSQVSETQYF. Supplemented by reference TRBV14 and TRBJ2-5, the full variable domain reads EAGVTQFPSHSVIEKGQTVTLRCDPISGHDNLYWYRRVMGKEIKFLLHFVKESKQDESGMPNNRFLAERTGGTYSTLKVQPAELEDSGVYFCASSQVSETQYFGPGTRLLVL.